Listed below are T cell receptor beta chains from one sample, sequenced in a study of cytomegalovirus exposure and HLA in healthy donors. The data were produced by immunoSEQ multiplex PCR, yet TCRdb's version contains in-frame clones alone and is incomplete. The data contain some 110,000 clones, 77% of them singletons. Material for sequencing was PBMCs. The receptors were sampled from a woman between 35 and 50 years old in good health and CMV-seropositive. The CDR3 runs from the conserved cysteine through the conserved F or W. The D gene is left open where the match is weak. A clone size is listed for some rows: how often the clone was seen (once, few, many), or a class if it is expanded.

TRBV19	.	TRBD1	TRBJ1-1	CASSMLDRETEAFF	TGTGCCAGTAGTATGCTTGACAGGGAGACTGAAGCTTTCTTT
TRBV21-1	.	.	TRBJ1-6	CASSSYRGLVFGSPLHF	TGTGCCAGCAGTTCTTACAGGGGTCTGGTGTTCGGTTCACCCCTCCACTTT
TRBV18	.	.	TRBJ2-2	CASSRREFGTGELFF	TGTGCCAGCTCACGACGGGAGTTCGGAACCGGGGAGCTGTTTTTT
TRBV28	.	.	TRBJ1-4	CASSFRQGPEKLFF	TGTGCCAGTAGTTTCCGTCAGGGTCCTGAAAAACTGTTTTTT
TRBV16	.	.	TRBJ2-7	CASSQIAGSTTYEQYF	TGTGCCAGCAGCCAAATTGCGGGATCTACCACCTACGAGCAGTACTTC
TRBV19	once	TRBD1	TRBJ1-6	CARKTGLSPLHF	TGTGCCAGAAAGACAGGGCTCTCACCCCTCCACTTT
TRBV11-2	.	.	TRBJ1-6	CASSLAQDSPLHF	TGTGCCAGCAGCTTAGCCCAGGATTCACCCCTCCACTTT
TRBV7-9	.	TRBD2	TRBJ2-1	CASSSQDGGGGRDEQFF	TGTGCCAGCAGCTCCCAGGATGGCGGCGGGGGACGCGATGAGCAGTTCTTC
TRBV14	.	.	TRBJ1-2	CASSQDRQGTGNYGYTF	TGTGCCAGCAGCCAAGACCGTCAGGGGACGGGGAACTATGGCTACACCTTC
TRBV4-1	.	TRBD2	TRBJ2-7	CASSQAGLAGGRKSYEQYF	TGCGCCAGCAGCCAAGCCGGACTAGCGGGAGGTAGAAAATCCTACGAGCAGTACTTC